Included here is one T cell receptor (beta chain) sequence, with context. The data were taken from a study of T cell changes during pregnancy in multiple sclerosis. Libraries were prepared by immunoSEQ multiplex PCR; TCRdb keeps only in-frame clonotypes and omits some of them. The sample has approximately 20,000 clones; approximately 81% are singletons. Germline loops: CDR1 SNHLY, CDR2 FYNNEI. This CDR3 spans 15 amino acids. Trimming removed 0 bases from V and 3 bases from J; junction bases left unmatched: 4. This rearrangement joins TRBV2 to TRBJ2-5; 7 bases align to TRBD2. The sample here was CD8+ T cells from peripheral blood mononuclear cells, taken before pregnancy. This TCR was sampled from a female donor with multiple sclerosis, enrolled in a pregnancy study. The CDR3 sequence: CASSEALREEETQYF. The CDR3 DNA is TGTGCCAGCAGTGAAGCGCTTCGGGAGGAAGAGACCCAGTACTTC.